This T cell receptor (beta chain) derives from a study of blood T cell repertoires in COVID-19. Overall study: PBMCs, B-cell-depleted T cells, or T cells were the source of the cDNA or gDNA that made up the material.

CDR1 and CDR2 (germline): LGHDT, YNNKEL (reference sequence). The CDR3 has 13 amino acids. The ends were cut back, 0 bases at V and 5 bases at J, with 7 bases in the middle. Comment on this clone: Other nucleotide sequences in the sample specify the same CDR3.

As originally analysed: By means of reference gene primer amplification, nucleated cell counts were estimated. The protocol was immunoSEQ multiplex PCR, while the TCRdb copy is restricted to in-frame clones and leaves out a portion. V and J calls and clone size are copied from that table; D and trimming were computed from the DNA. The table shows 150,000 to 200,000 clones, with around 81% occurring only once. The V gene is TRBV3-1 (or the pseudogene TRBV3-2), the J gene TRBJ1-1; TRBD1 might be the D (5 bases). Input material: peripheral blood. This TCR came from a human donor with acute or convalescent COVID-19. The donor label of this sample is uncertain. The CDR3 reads CASSQDRGTEAFF. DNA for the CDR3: TGTGCCAGCAGCCAAGATAGGGGAACTGAAGCTTTCTTT.